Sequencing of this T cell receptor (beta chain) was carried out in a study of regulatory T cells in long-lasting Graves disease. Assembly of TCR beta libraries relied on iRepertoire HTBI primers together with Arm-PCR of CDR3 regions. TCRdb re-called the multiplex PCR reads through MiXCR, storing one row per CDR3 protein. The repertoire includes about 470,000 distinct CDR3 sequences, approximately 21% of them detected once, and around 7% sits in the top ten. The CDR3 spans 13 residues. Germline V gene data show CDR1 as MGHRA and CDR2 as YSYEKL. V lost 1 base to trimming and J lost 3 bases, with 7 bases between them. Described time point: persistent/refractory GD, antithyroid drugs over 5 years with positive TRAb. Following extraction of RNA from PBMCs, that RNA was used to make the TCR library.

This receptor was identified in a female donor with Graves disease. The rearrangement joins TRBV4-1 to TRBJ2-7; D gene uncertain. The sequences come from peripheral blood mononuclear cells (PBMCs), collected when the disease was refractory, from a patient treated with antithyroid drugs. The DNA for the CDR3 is TGCGCCAGCAGCCAAGCTTCGGGCTACGAGCAGTACTTC. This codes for CASSQASGYEQYF.